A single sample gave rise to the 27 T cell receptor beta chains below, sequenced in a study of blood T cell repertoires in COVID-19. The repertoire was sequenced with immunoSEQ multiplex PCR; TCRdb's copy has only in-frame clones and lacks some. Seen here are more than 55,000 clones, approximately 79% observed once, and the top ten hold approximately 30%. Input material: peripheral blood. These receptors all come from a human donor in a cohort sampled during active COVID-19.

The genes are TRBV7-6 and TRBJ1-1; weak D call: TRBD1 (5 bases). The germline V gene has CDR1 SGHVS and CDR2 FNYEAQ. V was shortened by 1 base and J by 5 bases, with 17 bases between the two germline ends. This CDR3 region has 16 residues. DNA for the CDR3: TGTGCCAGCAGCTTAGGGATTACAGGTTCATTTACTGAAGCTTTCTTT. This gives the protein CASSLGITGSFTEAFF.

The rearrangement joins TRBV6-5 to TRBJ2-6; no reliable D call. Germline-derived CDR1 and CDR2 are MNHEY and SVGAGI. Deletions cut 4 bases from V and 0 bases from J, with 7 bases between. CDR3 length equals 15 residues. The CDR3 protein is CASSWLSSGANVLTF. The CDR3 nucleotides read TGTGCCAGCAGTTGGTTGAGCTCTGGGGCCAACGTCCTGACTTTC.

The CDR3 nucleotides are TGCGCCAGCAGCTTCGGGCACGCGAGGGTGAACACTGAAGCTTTCTTT. Translated, it gives CASSFGHARVNTEAFF. V usage is TRBV5-1 and J usage is TRBJ1-1; D is uncertain. CDR3 length: 16 amino acids. Trimming pared 2 bases from V and 0 bases from J, leaving 14 bases between. CDR1 and CDR2 (germline): SGHRS, YFSETQ.

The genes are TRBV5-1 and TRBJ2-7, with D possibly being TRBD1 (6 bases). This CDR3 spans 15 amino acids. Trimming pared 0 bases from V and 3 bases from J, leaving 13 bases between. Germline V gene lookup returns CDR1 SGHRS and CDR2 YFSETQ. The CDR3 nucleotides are TGCGCCAGCAGCTTGGTAGCAGGGGCAAACTACGAGCAGTACTTC. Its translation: CASSLVAGANYEQYF.

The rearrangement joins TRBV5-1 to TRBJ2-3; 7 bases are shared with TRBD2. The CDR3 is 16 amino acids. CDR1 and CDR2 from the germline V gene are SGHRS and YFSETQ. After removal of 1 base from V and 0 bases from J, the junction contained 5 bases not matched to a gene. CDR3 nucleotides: TGCGCCAGCAGCTTGCGGATAGCGGGCAGCACAGATACGCAGTATTTT. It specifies CASSLRIAGSTDTQYF.

The CDR3 region is CASSLVRTLNEKLFF. The CDR3 coding sequence is TGTGCCAGCAGCTTAGTGCGGACATTAAATGAAAAACTGTTTTTT. The V gene is TRBV11-2, the J gene TRBJ1-4, with D maybe TRBD1 (5 bases). The germline gives CDR1 SGHAT, CDR2 FQNNGV. With 1 base removed from V and 5 bases from J, the gap between germline ends came to 11 bases. The CDR3 has 15 amino acids.

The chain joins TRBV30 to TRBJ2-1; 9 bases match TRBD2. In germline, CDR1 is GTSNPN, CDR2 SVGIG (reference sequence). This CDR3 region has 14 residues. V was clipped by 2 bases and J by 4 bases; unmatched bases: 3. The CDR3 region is CAWSRSGGYNEQFF. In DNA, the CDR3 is TGTGCCTGGAGTAGGAGCGGGGGGTACAATGAGCAGTTCTTC.

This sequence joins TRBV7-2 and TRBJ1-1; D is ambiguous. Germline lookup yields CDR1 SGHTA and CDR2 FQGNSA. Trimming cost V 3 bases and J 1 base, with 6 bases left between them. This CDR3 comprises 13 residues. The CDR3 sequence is CASSFWQNTEAFF. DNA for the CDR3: TGTGCCAGCAGCTTCTGGCAGAACACTGAAGCTTTCTTT.

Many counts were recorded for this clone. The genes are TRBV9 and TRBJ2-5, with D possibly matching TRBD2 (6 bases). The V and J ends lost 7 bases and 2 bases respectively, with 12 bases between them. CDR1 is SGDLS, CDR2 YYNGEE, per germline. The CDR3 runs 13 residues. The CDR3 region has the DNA TGTGCCAGCGCGAAGGGACTTCAAGAGACCCAGTACTTC. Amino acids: CASAKGLQETQYF.

The CDR3 reads CASSKLQGPNGELFF. Written as DNA, the CDR3 is TGCGCCAGCAGCAAGTTACAGGGCCCAAACGGGGAGCTGTTTTTT. V gene TRBV5-1 combines with J gene TRBJ2-2; D perhaps matches TRBD1 (6 bases). Germline-derived CDR1 and CDR2 are SGHRS and YFSETQ. The CDR3 contains 15 residues. Trimming removed 4 bases from V and 7 bases from J, with 17 bases in between.

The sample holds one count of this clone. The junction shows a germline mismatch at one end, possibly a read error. CDR3 residues: CARSWGGGRGSGANVLTF. In nucleotides, the CDR3 is TGCGCCCGCAGTTGGGGGGGAGGGAGAGGATCTGGGGCCAACGTCCTGACTTTC. J is TRBJ2-6 and V is TRBV11-3; 7 bases align to TRBD2. Germline lookup yields CDR1 SGHNT and CDR2 YENEEA. CDR3 length equals 18 residues.

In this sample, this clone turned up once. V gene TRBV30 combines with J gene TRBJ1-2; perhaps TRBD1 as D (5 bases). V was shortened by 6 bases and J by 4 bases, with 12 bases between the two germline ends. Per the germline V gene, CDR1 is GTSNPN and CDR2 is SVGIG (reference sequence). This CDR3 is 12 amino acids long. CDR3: CACQGLSYGYTF. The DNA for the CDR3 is TGTGCCTGCCAGGGTCTTTCCTATGGCTACACCTTC.

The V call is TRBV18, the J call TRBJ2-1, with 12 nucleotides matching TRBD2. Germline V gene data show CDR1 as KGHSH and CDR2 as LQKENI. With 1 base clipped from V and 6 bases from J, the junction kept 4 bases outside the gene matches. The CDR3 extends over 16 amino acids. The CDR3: CASSPRTSGIGNEQFF. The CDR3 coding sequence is TGTGCCAGCTCACCACGGACTAGCGGGATAGGCAATGAGCAGTTCTTC.

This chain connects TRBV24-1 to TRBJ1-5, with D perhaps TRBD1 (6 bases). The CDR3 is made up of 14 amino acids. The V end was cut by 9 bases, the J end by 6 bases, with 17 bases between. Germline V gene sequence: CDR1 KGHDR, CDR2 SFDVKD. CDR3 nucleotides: TGTGCCACCCAAAAAGTGGGGACATCTCAGCCCCAGCATTTT. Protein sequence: CATQKVGTSQPQHF.

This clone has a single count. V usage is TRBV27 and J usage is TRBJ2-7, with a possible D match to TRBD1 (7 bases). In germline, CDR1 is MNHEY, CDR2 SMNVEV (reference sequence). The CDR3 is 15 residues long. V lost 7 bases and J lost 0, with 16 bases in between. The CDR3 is CASTLRQGLSYEQYF. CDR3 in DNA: TGTGCCAGCACTTTGCGACAGGGACTCTCCTACGAGCAGTACTTC.

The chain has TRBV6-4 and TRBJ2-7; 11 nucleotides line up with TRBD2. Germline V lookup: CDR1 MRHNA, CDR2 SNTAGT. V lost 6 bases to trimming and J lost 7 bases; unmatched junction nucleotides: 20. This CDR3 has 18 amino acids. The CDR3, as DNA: TGTGCCAGCAGACCGAAACTAGCGGGAGATGCGGGCGGGAGGGAGCAGTACTTC. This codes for CASRPKLAGDAGGREQYF.

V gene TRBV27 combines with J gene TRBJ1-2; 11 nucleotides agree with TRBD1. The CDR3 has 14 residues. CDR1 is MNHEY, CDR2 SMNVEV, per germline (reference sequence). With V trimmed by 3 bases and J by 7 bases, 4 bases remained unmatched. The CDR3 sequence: CASSFGQGAIGYTF. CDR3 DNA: TGTGCCAGCAGTTTTGGACAGGGGGCAATTGGCTACACCTTC.

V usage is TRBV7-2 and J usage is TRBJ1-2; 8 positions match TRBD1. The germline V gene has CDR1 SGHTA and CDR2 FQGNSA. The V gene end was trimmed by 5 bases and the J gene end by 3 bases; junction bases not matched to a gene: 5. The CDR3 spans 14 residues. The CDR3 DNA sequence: TGTGCCAGCAGCATCGGACAGGGATACTATGGCTACACCTTC. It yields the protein CASSIGQGYYGYTF.

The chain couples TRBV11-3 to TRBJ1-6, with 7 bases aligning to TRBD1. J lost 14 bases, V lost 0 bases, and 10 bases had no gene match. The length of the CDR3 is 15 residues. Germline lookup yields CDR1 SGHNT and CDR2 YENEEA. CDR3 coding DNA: TGTGCCAGCAGCTTAGAGGGACAGTTCCGTCCGGCCCTCCACTTT. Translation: CASSLEGQFRPALHF. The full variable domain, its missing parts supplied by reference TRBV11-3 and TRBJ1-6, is EAGVVQSPRYKIIEKKQPVAFWCNPISGHNTLYWYLQNLGQGPELLIRYENEEAVDDSQLPKDRFSAERLKGVDSTLKIQPAELGDSAVYLCASSLEGQFRPALHFGNGTRLTVT.

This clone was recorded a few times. The CDR3 sequence: CASSATPTSGRTYEQFF. The CDR3, as DNA: TGCGCCAGCAGCGCGACCCCGACTAGCGGGAGAACCTATGAGCAGTTCTTC. The rearrangement uses TRBV5-1 and TRBJ2-1; the match to TRBD2 covers 12 bases. J was trimmed by 8 bases and V by 4 bases; bases with no gene match: 13. CDR3 length: 17 amino acids. Germline assignment: CDR1 SGHRS and CDR2 YFSETQ.

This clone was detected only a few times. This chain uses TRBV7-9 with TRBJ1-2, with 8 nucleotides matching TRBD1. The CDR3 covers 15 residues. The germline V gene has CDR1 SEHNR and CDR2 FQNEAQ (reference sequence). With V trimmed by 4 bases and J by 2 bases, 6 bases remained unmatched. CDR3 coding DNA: TGTGCCAGCAGCTCGACAGGGGTTTGGAACTATGGCTACACCTTC. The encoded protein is CASSSTGVWNYGYTF.

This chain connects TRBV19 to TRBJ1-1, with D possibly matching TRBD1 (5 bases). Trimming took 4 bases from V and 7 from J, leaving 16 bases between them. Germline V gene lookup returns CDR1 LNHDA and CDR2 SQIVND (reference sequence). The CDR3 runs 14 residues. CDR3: CASSKGLSEGEAFF. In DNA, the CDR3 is TGTGCCAGTAGTAAGGGACTTTCCGAAGGTGAAGCTTTCTTT.

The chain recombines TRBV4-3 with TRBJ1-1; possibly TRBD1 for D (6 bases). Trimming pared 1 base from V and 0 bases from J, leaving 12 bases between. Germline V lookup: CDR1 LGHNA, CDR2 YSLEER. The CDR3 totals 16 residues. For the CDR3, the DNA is TGCGCCAGCAGCCAAGCGCCGGGACATATGAACACTGAAGCTTTCTTT. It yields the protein CASSQAPGHMNTEAFF.

The CDR3 nucleotides are TGTGCCAGCAGTTTAATGGTCAGCTCCTACAATGAGCAGTTCTTC. Protein product: CASSLMVSSYNEQFF. The rearrangement uses TRBV27 and TRBJ2-1, with D uncertain. Germline CDR1 is MNHEY and CDR2 is SMNVEV (reference sequence). The CDR3 runs to 15 residues. V gave up 2 bases and J gave up 0 bases, with 8 bases separating them.

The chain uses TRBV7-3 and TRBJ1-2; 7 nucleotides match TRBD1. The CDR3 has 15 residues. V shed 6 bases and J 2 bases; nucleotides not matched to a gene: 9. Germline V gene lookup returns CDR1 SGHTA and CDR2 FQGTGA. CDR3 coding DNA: TGTGCCAGCAGAACCGACCGGGACAGCAACTATGGCTACACCTTC. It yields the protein CASRTDRDSNYGYTF.

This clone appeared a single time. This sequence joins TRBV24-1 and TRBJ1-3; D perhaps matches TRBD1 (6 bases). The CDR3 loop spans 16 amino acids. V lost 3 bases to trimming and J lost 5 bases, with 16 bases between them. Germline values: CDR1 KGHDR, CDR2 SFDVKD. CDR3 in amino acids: CATSDPRDTLRNTIYF. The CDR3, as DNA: TGTGCCACCAGTGATCCCCGGGACACCCTCAGAAACACCATATATTTT.

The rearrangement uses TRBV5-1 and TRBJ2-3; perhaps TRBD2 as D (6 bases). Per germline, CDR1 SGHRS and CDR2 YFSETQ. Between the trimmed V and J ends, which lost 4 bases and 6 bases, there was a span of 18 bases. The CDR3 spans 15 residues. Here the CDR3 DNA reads TGCGCCAGCAGCCACCGGGACTCCCCGGGGGATACGCAGTATTTT. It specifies CASSHRDSPGDTQYF. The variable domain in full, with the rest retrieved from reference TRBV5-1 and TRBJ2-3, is KAGVTQTPRYLIKTRGQQVTLSCSPISGHRSVSWYQQTPGQGLQFLFEYFSETQRNKGNFPGRFSGRQFSNSRSEMNVSTLELGDSALYLCASSHRDSPGDTQYFGPGTRLTVL.